This T cell receptor (beta chain) is drawn from a study of Ad26.COV2.S vaccination and SARS-CoV-2 variants. Study findings and constraints: The breadth of spike-specific CD8+ and CD4+ T cell responses after vaccination was reportedly substantial.

Sequencing was performed with immunoSEQ multiplex PCR; in TCRdb, only in-frame clones are kept and a portion is missing. This table has roughly 320,000 clones, roughly 84% appearing once. Details on this clone: Its antigen is unknown.

Treatment described: 15 to 20 received Ad26.COV2.S at low or high dose, single or two shots; about 5 received placebo; per-sample allocation not given. Sampling happened 63 days after the first vaccine or placebo injection. An 18-55-year-old adult in Boston served as donor. Specimen: peripheral blood, collected in a trial of Ad26.COV2.S vaccine versus placebo. This TCR was recovered from a person aged 18-65 years who received the Ad26.COV2.S COVID-19 vaccine or a placebo.

As DNA, the CDR3 is TGCAGCGTGACGGGACGGTGGAACACTGAAGCTTTCTTT. It codes for CSVTGRWNTEAFF. The chain couples TRBV29-1 to TRBJ1-1, with a tentative D call TRBD1 (5 bases). CDR3 length equals 13 residues. V lost 6 bases to trimming and J lost 1 base, with 12 bases between them. CDR1 and CDR2 (germline): SQVTM, ANQGSEA.